This passage covers 10 T cell receptor beta chains from one sample sequenced in a study of blood T cell repertoires in COVID-19. Here immunoSEQ multiplex PCR was the method, and the copy in TCRdb shows in-frame clones only, minus some. The repertoire holds about 320,000 clones, with approximately 89% as singletons. Specimen: peripheral blood. The receptors shown here come from a woman aged 30 to 39 with COVID-19, enrolled during active disease.

The chain has TRBV15 and TRBJ2-5; a possible D gene is TRBD2 (6 bases). Germline V gene sequence: CDR1 LNHNV, CDR2 YYDKDF (reference sequence). The CDR3 is 15 amino acids. The V end lost 1 base, the J end lost 1 base, and 10 bases lay between the germline ends. The DNA for the CDR3 is TGTGCCACCAGCAGAGTCCGGGACTCCCAAGAGACCCAGTACTTC. Protein: CATSRVRDSQETQYF.

This sequence joins TRBV3-1 (or the pseudogene TRBV3-2) and TRBJ2-1; 12 nucleotides match TRBD2. The CDR3 is made up of 17 amino acids. The V gene end was trimmed by 4 bases and the J gene end by 4 bases; junction bases not matched to a gene: 8. The germline V gene has CDR1 LGHDT and CDR2 YNNKEL (reference sequence). This CDR3 is CASSLGASGGAYNEQFF. The CDR3 bases are TGTGCCAGCAGCCTTGGGGCTAGCGGGGGGGCGTACAATGAGCAGTTCTTC.

The chain joins TRBV2 to TRBJ1-5, with D possibly matching TRBD1 (5 bases). This CDR3 is 15 amino acids long. CDR1 SNHLY and CDR2 FYNNEI come from the germline V gene. Trimming stripped 4 bases from V and 4 bases from J, with 14 bases between. CDR3 region: CASSGSLGGNQPQHF. CDR3 sequence (DNA): TGTGCCAGCAGTGGGTCTTTGGGGGGGAATCAGCCCCAGCATTTT. Using reference TRBV2 and TRBJ1-5 for the parts outside the CDR3, the full variable domain is EPEVTQTPSHQVTQMGQEVILRCVPISNHLYFYWYRQILGQKVEFLVSFYNNEISEKSEIFDDQFSVERPDGSNFTLKIRSTKLEDSAMYFCASSGSLGGNQPQHFGDGTRLSIL.

The CDR3 DNA reads as TGTGCCAGCAGTACACAGGGGGGCTATGGCTACACCTTC. It encodes CASSTQGGYGYTF. The chain links TRBV6-8 to TRBJ1-2; 8 bases align to TRBD1. Germline loops: CDR1 MNHGY, CDR2 SAAAGT. The CDR3 contains 13 residues. Trimming at V came to 5 bases and at J to 4 bases, leaving 3 bases not matched to a gene.

The rearrangement uses TRBV19 and TRBJ1-5; D may be TRBD1 (5 bases). Germline lookup yields CDR1 LNHDA and CDR2 SQIVND (reference sequence). CDR3 length equals 14 residues. Between the trimmed V and J ends, which lost 3 bases and 7 bases, there was a span of 13 bases. CDR3 amino acids: CASSIRGGLQPQHF. In DNA form, the CDR3 reads TGTGCCAGTAGTATTCGGGGGGGTTTGCAGCCCCAGCATTTT.

The chain recombines TRBV7-9 with TRBJ1-6; D not resolved. The germline CDR1 and CDR2 sequences are SEHNR and FQNEAQ (reference sequence). The CDR3 runs 13 residues. Trimming took off 10 bases at V and 0 bases at J, with 7 bases between the two ends. DNA for the CDR3: TGTGCCATCGATAGCTCCTATAATTCACCCCTCCACTTT. Translated: CAIDSSYNSPLHF.

The genes are TRBV3-1 (or the pseudogene TRBV3-2) and TRBJ2-7, with 9 bases that match TRBD1. Germline V gives CDR1 LGHDT, CDR2 YNNKEL (reference sequence). Unmatched junction bases numbered 7, after V lost 10 bases and J lost 0 bases. The CDR3 consists of 14 residues. In nucleotides, the CDR3 is TGTGCCACGACCGGGACAGGGACCTCCTACGAGCAGTACTTC. Its protein is CATTGTGTSYEQYF.

V gene TRBV11-2 combines with J gene TRBJ2-2, with 10 bases that match TRBD1. The CDR3 consists of 16 residues. Germline V gene sequence: CDR1 SGHAT, CDR2 FQNNGV. The V gene end was trimmed by 5 bases and the J gene end by 3 bases; junction bases not matched to a gene: 6. CDR3 amino acids: CASSPRQGADTGELFF. CDR3 DNA sequence: TGTGCCAGCAGCCCAAGACAGGGGGCGGACACCGGGGAGCTGTTTTTT.

A few counts support this clone. This chain joins TRBV10-2 and TRBJ2-7; no definite D call. The CDR3 sequence is 14 residues long. Looked up from germline, CDR1 is WSHSY and CDR2 is SAAADI. Trimming pared 0 bases from V and 6 bases from J, leaving 12 bases between. CDR3 residues: CASSESRGEAEQYF. The CDR3 region has the DNA TGCGCCAGCAGTGAGTCTCGCGGAGAGGCCGAGCAGTACTTC.

The rearrangement uses TRBV11-2 and TRBJ1-2, with TRBD1 matching 9 bases. The CDR3 has 16 amino acids. V shed 4 bases and J 2 bases; nucleotides not matched to a gene: 8. CDR1 is SGHAT and CDR2 is FQNNGV in the germline V gene. The CDR3 DNA sequence: TGTGCCAGCAGCTCTCGGACAGGGGCTCCAAACTATGGCTACACCTTC. Its protein is CASSSRTGAPNYGYTF.